The rows below give T cell receptor beta chains drawn from one sample of a study of response to subunit inactivated influenza vaccine. A single record per CDR3 protein comes from TCRdb applying MiXCR to the RT-PCR reads. The sample carries roughly 570,000 distinct CDR3 sequences, 14% recorded once. This material consisted of PBMCs from blood, taken roughly 12 days after vaccination. These receptors were obtained from a man aged 45-60 years who received an inactivated influenza vaccine. CDR3s include the opening cysteine and the closing phenylalanine or tryptophan. Each record gives: clone size, V gene, D gene, J gene, CDR3 protein, CDR3 DNA. The D gene is left open where the match is weak. For some rows the clone size is stated as once, few or many, or as a class when expanded; others skip it.

few	TRBV7-8	.	TRBJ2-7	CASSLGSAGSYEQYF	TGTGCCAGCAGCTTAGGATCGGCAGGGTCCTACGAGCAGTACTTC
few	TRBV7-9	TRBD2	TRBJ2-1	CASSAQLAGDNEQFF	TGTGCCAGCAGCGCACAACTAGCGGGGGACAATGAGCAGTTCTTC
few	TRBV12-3/TRBV12-4	.	TRBJ2-7	CASSFQGGGEQYF	TGTGCCAGCAGTTTTCAGGGAGGAGGCGAGCAGTACTTC
.	TRBV10-3	TRBD2	TRBJ2-1	CAMGPGLGINEQFF	TGTGCCATGGGGCCGGGACTAGGTATCAATGAGCAGTTCTTC
few	TRBV11-1	.	TRBJ2-1	CASRTGKAYSSYNEQFF	TGTGCCAGCCGTACTGGGAAGGCCTATAGCTCCTACAATGAGCAGTTCTTC
.	TRBV5-1	TRBD1	TRBJ2-2	CASSSGTGASTGELFF	TGCGCCAGCAGCTCCGGGACAGGTGCGAGCACCGGGGAGCTGTTTTTT
few	TRBV6-2/TRBV6-3	.	TRBJ1-5	CASSYRGTDQPQHF	TGTGCCAGCAGTTACAGGGGTACCGATCAGCCCCAGCATTTT
once	TRBV29-1	.	TRBJ2-7	CSAVTRGTYEQYF	TGCAGCGCCGTGACGAGAGGCACCTACGAGCAGTACTTC
.	TRBV15	.	TRBJ2-3	CATSRVPATEVDTQYF	TGTGCCACCAGCAGAGTACCGGCGACGGAGGTAGATACGCAGTATTTT
.	TRBV7-2	.	TRBJ2-1	CASLSMGPYNEQFF	TGTGCCAGTTTGTCGATGGGGCCATACAATGAGCAGTTCTTC
few	TRBV20-1	.	TRBJ1-2	CSARGGGRKGNYGYTF	TGCAGTGCTAGAGGAGGCGGGAGGAAAGGGAACTATGGCTACACCTTC
.	TRBV7-2	TRBD2	TRBJ2-1	CASSYAGVANEQFF	TGTGCCAGCAGTTATGCGGGAGTCGCGAATGAGCAGTTCTTC
few	TRBV20-1	.	TRBJ1-2	CSASPVEVGYGYTF	TGCAGTGCTAGTCCCGTGGAAGTGGGCTATGGCTACACCTTC
.	TRBV25-1	.	TRBJ2-2	CASSQPSVNTGELFF	TGTGCCAGCAGTCAACCTTCGGTGAACACCGGGGAGCTGTTTTTT
few	TRBV6-1	.	TRBJ1-1	CASILGKGRNTEAFF	TGTGCCAGCATCCTTGGAAAGGGCAGGAACACTGAAGCTTTCTTT
.	TRBV9	.	TRBJ1-1	CASSVEGRGVLNTEAFF	TGTGCCAGCAGCGTAGAGGGGAGGGGGGTACTGAACACTGAAGCTTTCTTT
.	TRBV7-2	TRBD2	TRBJ2-7	CASSLGSGGPYEQYF	TGTGCCAGCAGCTTAGGGTCGGGGGGGCCGTACGAGCAGTACTTC